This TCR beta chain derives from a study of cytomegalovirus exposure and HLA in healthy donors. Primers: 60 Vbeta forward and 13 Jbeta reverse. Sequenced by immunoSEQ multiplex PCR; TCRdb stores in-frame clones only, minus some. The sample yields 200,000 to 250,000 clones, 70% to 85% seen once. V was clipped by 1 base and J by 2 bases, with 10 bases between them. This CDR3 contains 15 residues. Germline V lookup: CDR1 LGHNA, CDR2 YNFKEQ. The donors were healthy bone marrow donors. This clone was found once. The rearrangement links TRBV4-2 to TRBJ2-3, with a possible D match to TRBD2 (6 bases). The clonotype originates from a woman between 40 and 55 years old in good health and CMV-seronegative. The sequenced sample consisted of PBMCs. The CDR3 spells CASSQVGGDTDTQYF. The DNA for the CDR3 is TGTGCCAGCAGCCAAGTTGGAGGGGACACAGATACGCAGTATTTT.